This T cell receptor (beta chain) comes out of a study of technical replicates of blood from several donors. CDR3 length equals 17 residues. V lost 0 bases, J lost 5 bases, and 16 bases lay in between. Germline lookup yields CDR1 KGHSH and CDR2 LQKENI. Profiling relied on immunoSEQ multiplex PCR, and the TCRdb table lists in-frame clones only, not all of them. The profile shows 91,000 or so clones, about 95% of them singletons. The sequence was collected from a human donor in good health. The sequencing sample was made of T cells isolated from PBMCs. J is TRBJ2-2 and V is TRBV18, with a weak D call TRBD1 (5 bases). The CDR3, as DNA: TGTGCCAGCTCACCACCGGGGCCAGGCCTTTTTACCGGGGAGCTGTTTTTT. Its protein product is CASSPPGPGLFTGELFF.